These 27 T cell receptor beta chains were sequenced from one sample in a study of blood T cell repertoires in COVID-19. Profiled with immunoSEQ multiplex PCR; TCRdb holds only in-frame clones, not every one. This table has hundreds of thousands of clones, roughly 87% appearing once. Sequences were obtained from PBMCs or T cells enriched from blood (not recorded which). These receptors were taken from a woman younger than 35 who had recovered from COVID-19.

The chain uses TRBV11-1 and TRBJ1-1; D gene ambiguous. Trimming cost V 2 bases and J 4 bases, with 14 bases left between them. The CDR3 has 15 amino acids. CDR1 and CDR2 from the germline V gene are SGHAT and FQDESV (reference sequence). The CDR3 nucleotides read TGTGCCAGCAGCTTAACCCTAATCCCAGGCACTGAAGCTTTCTTT. This codes for CASSLTLIPGTEAFF.

V gene TRBV5-1 combines with J gene TRBJ2-3; a possible D gene is TRBD1 (5 bases). V was pared by 4 bases and J by 2 bases, with 11 bases between. The CDR3 sequence is 14 residues long. Germline loops: CDR1 SGHRS, CDR2 YFSETQ. The CDR3 nucleotides are TGCGCCAGCAGCCCAAGACAGCACACAGATACGCAGTATTTT. This codes for CASSPRQHTDTQYF.

This rearrangement joins TRBV5-6 to TRBJ1-2; 8 bases align to TRBD1. Trimming removed 4 bases from V and 4 bases from J; junction bases left unmatched: 3. Germline values: CDR1 SGHDT, CDR2 YYEEEE. The CDR3 is made up of 13 amino acids. For the CDR3, the DNA is TGTGCCAGCAGCCCTGACAGGGGCTATGGCTACACCTTC. This encodes CASSPDRGYGYTF.

Note on this clone: This specimen includes other DNA sequences encoding the same CDR3. V is TRBV5-1 and J is TRBJ2-2; 10 bases are a match to TRBD1. Germline V gives CDR1 SGHRS, CDR2 YFSETQ. V shed 5 bases and J 4 bases; nucleotides not matched to a gene: 5. The CDR3 covers 15 residues. CDR3 amino acids: CASSPDRGITGELFF. In DNA form, the CDR3 reads TGCGCCAGCAGTCCGGACAGGGGGATCACCGGGGAGCTGTTTTTT.

The chain has TRBV11-2 and TRBJ2-3; TRBD1 matches at 10 bases. The V segment lost 5 bases and the J segment 5 bases; nucleotides outside the gene matches: 7. Germline V gene sequence: CDR1 SGHAT, CDR2 FQNNGV. The CDR3 runs 15 residues. In nucleotides, the CDR3 is TGTGCCAGCAGCCAAGACAGGGGGCGCAGAGATACGCAGTATTTT. Amino acid sequence: CASSQDRGRRDTQYF.

The V and J genes are TRBV4-1 and TRBJ1-2; TRBD1 might be the D (6 bases). Germline loops: CDR1 MGHRA, CDR2 YSYEKL. V was pared by 2 bases and J by 2 bases, with 15 bases between. The CDR3 runs 16 residues. DNA for the CDR3: TGCGCCAGCAGCCAATATTCAGGACAGCAAAACTATGGCTACACCTTC. Residues: CASSQYSGQQNYGYTF.

The rearrangement joins TRBV7-9 to TRBJ2-1, with 10 bases fitting TRBD2. V trimming: 2 bases; J trimming: 4 bases; junction bases outside the gene matches: 2. The CDR3 length is 15 residues. Germline CDR1 reads SEHNR; CDR2 reads FQNEAQ (reference sequence). The CDR3 DNA reads as TGTGCCAGCAGCTTACAAGCGGGAGGGTACAATGAGCAGTTCTTC. Residues: CASSLQAGGYNEQFF.

This chain links TRBV15 with TRBJ2-5, with 8 bases matching TRBD1. Germline V gives CDR1 LNHNV, CDR2 YYDKDF (reference sequence). This CDR3 has 19 amino acids. The ends lost 1 base at V and 4 bases at J; junction bases unmatched: 17. CDR3 DNA sequence: TGTGCCACCAGCAGAGGGACTCTCAGGGGGCGTATCTCCCCAGAGACCCAGTACTTC. Amino acids: CATSRGTLRGRISPETQYF. The full variable domain, with the rest looked up from reference TRBV15 and TRBJ2-5, is DAMVIQNPRYQVTQFGKPVTLSCSQTLNHNVMYWYQQKSSQAPKLLFHYYDKDFNNEADTPDNFQSRRPNTSFCFLDIRSPGLGDTAMYLCATSRGTLRGRISPETQYFGPGTRLLVL.

This chain connects TRBV6-2 or TRBV6-3 to TRBJ1-2; 9 positions match TRBD1. Losses at the gene ends were 5 bases for V and 5 bases for J; bases not matched to a gene: 6. This CDR3 contains 14 residues. Germline CDR1 is MNHEY and CDR2 is SVGEGT. CDR3 DNA: TGTGCCAGCAGTACAGGGGGCACTCGGTATGGCTACACCTTC. This gives the protein CASSTGGTRYGYTF.

Ten or more counts support this clone. The chain combines TRBV21-1 with TRBJ2-7; the D call in the table, TRBD1, was not verified against the DNA. TRBV21-1 is a pseudogene locus. The CDR3 runs to 16 residues. In DNA, the CDR3 is TGTGCCAGCAGCAAAGCCCGGGACAGGGGTATGAGCGAGCAGTACTTC. Residues: CASSKARDRGMSEQYF.

The chain recombines TRBV7-9 with TRBJ1-2; maybe TRBD1 (6 bases). Germline values: CDR1 SEHNR, CDR2 FQNEAQ (reference sequence). The CDR3 consists of 14 residues. Trimming took off 2 bases at V and 6 bases at J, with 13 bases between the two ends. The CDR3 region has the DNA TGTGCCAGCAGCTTATACTCAGGGGATGATGGCTACACCTTC. This encodes CASSLYSGDDGYTF.

J is TRBJ1-6 and V is TRBV2, with D perhaps matching TRBD1 (5 bases). The V and J ends lost 7 bases and 0 bases respectively, with 10 bases between them. The CDR3 covers 15 residues. Per germline, CDR1 SNHLY and CDR2 FYNNEI. CDR3 sequence reads: CASTNRFSYNSPLHF. CDR3 in DNA: TGTGCCAGCACGAACAGGTTCTCCTATAATTCACCCCTCCACTTT.

The chain employs TRBV11-2 and TRBJ1-6; no firm D call. Trimming shortened V by 5 bases and J by 0 bases, and 14 bases separated the two germline ends. Germline V gene sequence: CDR1 SGHAT, CDR2 FQNNGV. CDR3 size: 17 residues. CDR3 sequence: CASSLSIQSSYNSPLHF. CDR3 nucleotide sequence: TGTGCCAGCAGCCTTTCTATACAGAGCTCCTATAATTCACCCCTCCACTTT.

This chain uses TRBV30 with TRBJ1-4; 7 positions agree with TRBD1. The V gene end was trimmed by 3 bases and the J gene end by 3 bases; junction bases not matched to a gene: 22. The CDR3 is made up of 20 amino acids. Germline V gives CDR1 GTSNPN, CDR2 SVGIG (reference sequence). This CDR3 is CAWSPYRGQYGSFPNEKLFF. CDR3 DNA: TGTGCCTGGAGCCCATACCGGGGACAGTACGGGTCTTTTCCTAATGAAAAACTGTTTTTT.

The chain links TRBV28 to TRBJ2-7; no reliable D call. CDR1 MDHEN and CDR2 SYDVKM come from the germline V gene. V dropped 2 bases and J dropped 11 bases, with 16 bases sitting between them. The CDR3 contains 13 residues. CDR3 in DNA: TGTGCCAGCAGTTTACCCCGGCAGCGCGTGGAGTACTTC. Translating gives CASSLPRQRVEYF.

This clone showed up just once. The junction departs from the called germline gene at one end, perhaps through a read error. The V gene is TRBV12-3 or TRBV12-4, the J gene TRBJ1-1, with D possibly being TRBD1 (6 bases). The CDR3 consists of 13 residues. The CDR3 protein is CASSPGQNSEAFF. The CDR3 DNA follows: TGTGCCAGCAGTCCCGGACAGAACTCTGAAGCTTTCTTT.

The genes are TRBV5-1 and TRBJ2-2; TRBD2 might be the D (5 bases). Germline V CDR1 and CDR2: SGHRS, YFSETQ. The length of the CDR3 is 13 residues. V was trimmed by 2 bases and J by 7 bases, leaving 9 bases between them. CDR3 residues: CASSFLEVGELFF. Here the CDR3 DNA reads TGCGCCAGCAGCTTCTTGGAGGTCGGGGAGCTGTTTTTT.

This clone occurred a few times. This chain links TRBV7-7 with TRBJ2-2; 7 bases are a match to TRBD1. Per the germline V gene, CDR1 is SSHAT and CDR2 is FNYEAQ (reference sequence). With V trimmed by 5 bases and J by 2 bases, 5 bases remained unmatched. This CDR3 region has 15 residues. DNA of the CDR3: TGTGCCAGCAGCCCGGGACAGCCTAACACCGGGGAGCTGTTTTTT. It is translated as CASSPGQPNTGELFF.

The gene calls are TRBV7-2 and TRBJ2-7; 11 positions agree with TRBD2. Germline V CDR1 and CDR2: SGHTA, FQGNSA. The CDR3 consists of 15 residues. V lost 5 bases and J lost 8; bases outside the gene matches: 11. CDR3 sequence: CASSGRTSGPNQQYF. The CDR3 DNA reads TGTGCCAGCAGCGGACGGACTAGCGGGCCTAACCAGCAGTACTTC.

This sequence joins TRBV10-3 and TRBJ2-7, with TRBD2 as a possible D gene (5 bases). The germline CDR1 and CDR2 sequences are ENHRY and SYGVKD. The ends were cut back, 6 bases at V and 2 bases at J, with 11 bases in the middle. CDR3 length: 13 residues. This CDR3 is CAIRRTPTYEQYF. CDR3 coding DNA: TGTGCCATCAGGAGGACTCCGACCTACGAGCAGTACTTC.

CDR3 nucleotides: TGTGCCACCTGGGACAGGGGAGGCTCACCCCTCCACTTT. Amino acids: CATWDRGGSPLHF. This chain uses TRBV28 with TRBJ1-6; 10 nucleotides agree with TRBD1. Germline V CDR1 and CDR2: MDHEN, SYDVKM. Trimming cost V 10 bases and J 10 bases; bases outside gene matches: 7. The CDR3 totals 13 residues.

The chain combines TRBV7-2 with TRBJ1-2; D call uncertain. The CDR3 is made up of 13 amino acids. V lost 1 base to trimming and J lost 8 bases, with 11 bases between them. Germline CDR1 reads SGHTA; CDR2 reads FQGNSA. Here the CDR3 reads CASSLEDTYGYTF. Written as DNA, the CDR3 is TGTGCCAGCAGCTTAGAAGACACCTACGGCTACACCTTC. Full variable domain (rest looked up from reference TRBV7-2 and TRBJ1-2): GAGVSQSPSNKVTEKGKDVELRCDPISGHTALYWYRQSLGQGLEFLIYFQGNSAPDKSGLPSDRFSAERTGGSVSTLTIQRTQQEDSAVYLCASSLEDTYGYTFGSGTRLTVV.

The rearrangement links TRBV7-2 to TRBJ2-2; D is perhaps TRBD1 (5 bases). The CDR3 totals 14 residues. Germline CDR1 SGHTA, CDR2 FQGNSA. The germline V and J ends were trimmed by 1 base and 3 bases, with 6 bases remaining between them. CDR3 nucleotides: TGTGCCAGCAGCTTAGAAGGGGACACCGGGGAGCTGTTTTTT. It yields the protein CASSLEGDTGELFF.

The chain joins TRBV3-1 (or the pseudogene TRBV3-2) to TRBJ2-1; D is perhaps TRBD2 (6 bases). CDR3 length equals 14 residues. CDR1 LGHDT and CDR2 YNNKEL come from the germline V gene (reference sequence). Trimming stripped 1 base from V and 4 bases from J, with 8 bases between. CDR3 region: CASSQGAGYNEQFF. CDR3 sequence (DNA): TGTGCCAGCAGCCAAGGGGCGGGATACAATGAGCAGTTCTTC.

The chain has TRBV18 and TRBJ2-1, with TRBD2 matching over 8 bases. V lost 3 bases, J lost 5 bases, and 12 bases stayed unmatched. The V gene's germline CDR1 is KGHSH and CDR2 LQKENI. CDR3 length: 17 amino acids. DNA for the CDR3: TGTGCCAGCTCACCCACCGGCGGGAGCGGGGGACACAATGAGCAGTTCTTC. The encoded protein is CASSPTGGSGGHNEQFF.

V and J are TRBV6-4 and TRBJ1-6; D not certain. The CDR3 spans 14 residues. Germline CDR1 reads MRHNA; CDR2 reads SNTAGT. V lost 6 bases, J lost 9 bases, and 15 bases lay in between. CDR3 amino acids: CASSNDLGTSPLHF. The CDR3 DNA is TGTGCCAGCAGCAATGACCTAGGCACTTCACCCCTCCACTTT.

The CDR3 sequence is CASTMTGFSPLHF. The CDR3 nucleotides are TGTGCCAGCACCATGACAGGTTTTTCACCCCTCCACTTT. The J gene is TRBJ1-6, the V gene TRBV28; D may be TRBD1 (6 bases). The V and J ends lost 7 bases and 9 bases respectively, with 13 bases between them. CDR1 is MDHEN and CDR2 is SYDVKM in the germline V gene. CDR3 length: 13 amino acids.